Below are 4 T cell receptor beta chains sequenced from a single sample in a study of cytomegalovirus exposure and HLA in healthy donors. PCR amplification relied on 60 Vbeta primers (plus 13 Jbeta primers). Clones were sequenced by immunoSEQ multiplex PCR, and TCRdb holds only the in-frame ones, with some missing. The sample consists of about 130,000 clones, around 63% of them appearing once. The source material was PBMCs. Receptors were obtained from a human donor in good health.

This clone showed up just a few times. The genes are TRBV7-6 and TRBJ2-3; 10 bases fit TRBD2. V was pared by 5 bases and J by 3 bases, with 8 bases of the junction left unmatched. Germline CDR1 is SGHVS and CDR2 is FNYEAQ. This CDR3 spans 16 amino acids. The CDR3 DNA is TGTGCCAGCAGCCCAATTCAGCGGGAGGGAACAGATACGCAGTATTTT. Translated: CASSPIQREGTDTQYF.

This chain links TRBV27 with TRBJ2-3; TRBD2 might be the D (6 bases). Germline V lookup: CDR1 MNHEY, CDR2 SMNVEV (reference sequence). This CDR3 spans 13 amino acids. With 6 bases removed from V and 1 base from J, the gap between germline ends came to 8 bases. The CDR3 nucleotides read TGTGCCAGCAGGGGCGGGGGCACAGATACGCAGTATTTT. As protein: CASRGGGTDTQYF.

Remarks on this clone: Its ends do not fully match the called genes, so a read error is possible. The V gene is TRBV5-5, the J gene TRBJ2-7; 7 bases are a match to TRBD2. The CDR3 has 12 residues. The germline V gene encodes CDR1 SGHKS and CDR2 YYEKEE (reference sequence). For the CDR3, the DNA is TGTGCCAGCAGCTTTCCCTTGGGAGGGTGGAGCTTC. Translation gives CASSFPLGGWSF.

In its sample, this clone was seen once. V gene TRBV5-1 combines with J gene TRBJ2-3, with 7 bases identical to TRBD2. CDR3 length: 14 residues. The germline V gene encodes CDR1 SGHRS and CDR2 YFSETQ. The junction had 5 bases not matched to a gene; V was cut back by 1 base and J by 6 bases. This CDR3 is CASSLMAGEDTQYF. In DNA, the CDR3 is TGCGCCAGCAGCTTGATGGCGGGAGAGGATACGCAGTATTTT.